Listed below are T cell receptor beta chains from one sample, sequenced in a study of shared clonotypes between healthy human individuals. Some clones are missing from TCRdb's copy, which holds only in-frame ones; the method was immunoSEQ multiplex PCR. The table lists over 2,000,000 clones, around 93% of them singletons. Sequenced input: naive CD8+ T cells from PBMCs. All receptors come from a man aged 18 to 35 in good health. Some clones in this sample may be carry-over from other donors' samples. Both conserved end residues are part of each CDR3. D genes are given only for firm matches. Size tells how often a clone was seen (once, few, many) or the class of an expanded clone, and some rows leave it out.

clone size,J gene,V gene,D gene,CDR3 DNA,CDR3 protein
.,TRBJ1-1,TRBV9,.,TGTGCCAGCAGCGTAGAAGGACAGAACACTGAAGCTTTCTTT,CASSVEGQNTEAFF
.,TRBJ2-7,TRBV27,TRBD1,TGTGCCAGCAGTTTATCCCTGACAGGGGTAACGTCCGAGCAGTACTTC,CASSLSLTGVTSEQYF
.,TRBJ1-5,TRBV28,.,TGTGCCAGCAGTTTATCAGGGCCGGCCAATCAGCCCCAGCATTTT,CASSLSGPANQPQHF
.,TRBJ2-1,TRBV27,.,TGTGCCAGCAGCGTCGAAGGGGGATATGAGCAGTTCTTC,CASSVEGGYEQFF
.,TRBJ2-7,TRBV10-3,TRBD1,TGTGCCATCAGGCCACCGGGACAGGGGACCTACGAGCAGTACTTC,CAIRPPGQGTYEQYF
.,TRBJ1-5,TRBV10-3,.,TGTGCCATCAGCATTTCAGGATTAAGCAATCAGCCCCAGCATTTT,CAISISGLSNQPQHF
.,TRBJ2-5,TRBV30,.,TGTGCCTGGAGTGTACGGGGGTACCAAGAGACCCAGTACTTC,CAWSVRGYQETQYF
.,TRBJ1-3,TRBV28,.,TGTGCCAGCAGCCCGGTTGCGGAGTCTGGAAACACCATATATTTT,CASSPVAESGNTIYF
.,TRBJ2-1,TRBV19,.,TGTGCCAGTAGTAGACGGCCGGATGAGCAGTTCTTC,CASSRRPDEQFF
once,TRBJ2-7,TRBV11-2,TRBD2,TGTGCCAGCAGCTCCCTCGGGGGGGCGGGCTACGAGCAGTACTTC,CASSSLGGAGYEQYF
.,TRBJ2-7,TRBV20-1,.,TGCAGTGCTAGTCCTGACTACGAGCAGTACTTC,CSASPDYEQYF
.,TRBJ2-1,TRBV6-4,TRBD1,TGTGCCAGCAGTGAGGACAGGGGGAAGTACAATGAGCAGTTCTTC,CASSEDRGKYNEQFF
.,TRBJ2-2,TRBV10-1,TRBD2,TGCGCCAGCAGTAGCGGGAGCGGCACCGGGGAGCTGTTTTTT,CASSSGSGTGELFF
.,TRBJ2-1,TRBV7-9,.,TGTGCCAGCACCATGCCGCGTATAGCAGCCAGACTTTTGTACAATGAGCAGTTCTTC,CASTMPRIAARLLYNEQFF
.,TRBJ2-7,TRBV13,TRBD2,TGTGCCAGCAGGGCGTGGTCTAGCGGATACGAGCAGTACTTC,CASRAWSSGYEQYF
once,TRBJ1-2,TRBV27,TRBD1,TGTGCCAGCAGTTTTGAAGGGGGCGGTGGCTACACCTTC,CASSFEGGGGYTF
.,TRBJ2-4,TRBV7-2,TRBD1,TGTGCCAGCAGCCCATTGACAGGGAACGATGGGGCCAAAAACATTCAGTACTTC,CASSPLTGNDGAKNIQYF
.,TRBJ1-1,TRBV5-4,.,TGTGCCAGCAGCTTGTGGGGGAAGGACATGAACACTGAAGCTTTCTTT,CASSLWGKDMNTEAFF
.,TRBJ2-7,TRBV6-1,TRBD1,TGTGCCAGCAGCCAGACAGGGGGCTACGAGCAGTACTTC,CASSQTGGYEQYF
.,TRBJ1-1,TRBV28,.,TGTGCCAGCAGTTACCGCCGTGACTCCCCCGGGAACACTGAAGCTTTCTTT,CASSYRRDSPGNTEAFF
.,TRBJ1-4,TRBV28,.,TGTGCCAGCAGTTGGGAGAATGAAAAACTGTTTTTT,CASSWENEKLFF
.,TRBJ1-1,TRBV6-5,.,TGTGCCAGCAGCTATCGGACGGAGAACACTGAAGCTTTCTTT,CASSYRTENTEAFF
.,TRBJ2-5,TRBV11-2,.,TGTGCCAGCAGCCCTAAAGTGACTAGGGGCGAGACCCAGTACTTC,CASSPKVTRGETQYF
.,TRBJ2-3,TRBV10-3,.,TGTGCCATCAGAGACTACACAGATACGCAGTATTTT,CAIRDYTDTQYF